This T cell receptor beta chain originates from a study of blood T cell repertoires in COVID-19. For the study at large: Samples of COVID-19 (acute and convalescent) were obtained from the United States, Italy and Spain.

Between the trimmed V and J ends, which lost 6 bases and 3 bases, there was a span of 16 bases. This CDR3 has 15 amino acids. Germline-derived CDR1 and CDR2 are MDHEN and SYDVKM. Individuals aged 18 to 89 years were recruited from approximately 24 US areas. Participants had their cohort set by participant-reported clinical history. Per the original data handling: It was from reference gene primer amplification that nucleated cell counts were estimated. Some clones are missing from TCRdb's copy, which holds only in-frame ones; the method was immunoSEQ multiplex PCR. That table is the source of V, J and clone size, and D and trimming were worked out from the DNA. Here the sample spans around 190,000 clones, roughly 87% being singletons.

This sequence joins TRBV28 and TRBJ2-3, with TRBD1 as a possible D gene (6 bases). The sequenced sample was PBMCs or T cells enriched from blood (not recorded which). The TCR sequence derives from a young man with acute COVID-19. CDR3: CASSPTGFRTDTQYF. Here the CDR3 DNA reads TGTGCCAGCAGCCCGACAGGCTTCAGGACAGATACGCAGTATTTT.